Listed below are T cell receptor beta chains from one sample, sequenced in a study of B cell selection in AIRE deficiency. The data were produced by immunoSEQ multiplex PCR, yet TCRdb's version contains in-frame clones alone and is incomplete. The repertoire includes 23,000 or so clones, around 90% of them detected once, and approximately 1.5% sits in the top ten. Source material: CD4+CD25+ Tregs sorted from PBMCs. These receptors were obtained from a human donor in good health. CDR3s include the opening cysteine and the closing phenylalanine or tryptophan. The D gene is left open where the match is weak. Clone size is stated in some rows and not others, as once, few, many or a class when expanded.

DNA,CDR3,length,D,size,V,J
TGTGCCAGCAGCTCCCACAGGGGAGGCACTGAAGCTTTCTTT,CASSSHRGGTEAFF,14,TRBD1,NA,TRBV7-2,TRBJ1-1
TGTGCCAGCAGCCAAAGGGGGCTAAGCAATCAGCCCCAGCATTTT,CASSQRGLSNQPQHF,15,TRBD1,once,TRBV5-8,TRBJ1-5
TGTGCCACCAGCAGAGATGGGCGGGCCTATACCTACGAGCAGTACTTC,CATSRDGRAYTYEQYF,16,NA,NA,TRBV15,TRBJ2-7
TGTGCCAGCAGTTTTGTGAGCGTGGGCGGAATGAGCTCCTACGAGCAGTACTTC,CASSFVSVGGMSSYEQYF,18,NA,NA,TRBV27,TRBJ2-7
TGTGCCAGCAGCTTGCCCGGGAGGTATGGCTACACCTTC,CASSLPGRYGYTF,13,NA,once,TRBV5-4,TRBJ1-2
TGTGCCAGCAGAACTGGACAGCTGAACACTGAAGCTTTCTTT,CASRTGQLNTEAFF,14,NA,NA,TRBV6-6,TRBJ1-1
TGTGCCAGCAGCGTAGCTGCAGGGGGTGGTTCACCCCTCCACTTT,CASSVAAGGGSPLHF,15,TRBD1,NA,TRBV9,TRBJ1-6
TGTGCCAGCAGCTCTACTACAGGGGGCATCAAGAACACTGAAGCTTTCTTT,CASSSTTGGIKNTEAFF,17,TRBD1,once,TRBV7-9,TRBJ1-1
TGTGCCAGCAGCCCCGGACTAGCGGGAGGCTCCAATGAGCAGTTCTTC,CASSPGLAGGSNEQFF,16,TRBD2,NA,TRBV5-4,TRBJ2-1
TGTGCTAGTGGTTTTTTAGGTGAGCAGTTCTTC,CASGFLGEQFF,11,NA,NA,TRBV12-5,TRBJ2-1
TGTGCCAGCAGTTCCTACAGGGATCTCACAGATACGCAGTATTTT,CASSSYRDLTDTQYF,15,NA,NA,TRBV6-5,TRBJ2-3
TGTGCCAGCTCACTTGGACTAGCGGGGGGGAATGAGCAGTTCTTC,CASSLGLAGGNEQFF,15,TRBD2,NA,TRBV18,TRBJ2-1
TGTGCCAGTAGTACTCGTCAGGGGATAACCCAGTACTTC,CASSTRQGITQYF,13,NA,NA,TRBV19,TRBJ2-5
TGTGCCAGCAGCTGGGGCACTCCGAGCTCCTATAATTCACCCCTCCACTTT,CASSWGTPSSYNSPLHF,17,NA,NA,TRBV7-9,TRBJ1-6
TGTGCCATCAGTGAGGGTATGTCGGTTGACACTGAAGCTTTCTTT,CAISEGMSVDTEAFF,15,NA,NA,TRBV10-3,TRBJ1-1
TGTGCCAGCTCATCCGGGATTCGTCAAGAGACCCAGTACTTC,CASSSGIRQETQYF,14,NA,NA,TRBV18,TRBJ2-5
TGTGCCAGCAGCTCCGGGGACGGCTCCTACGAGCAGTACTTC,CASSSGDGSYEQYF,14,NA,NA,TRBV7-8,TRBJ2-7
TGTGCCAGCAGCGTAGAATTGGAAACTGGAAACACCATATATTTT,CASSVELETGNTIYF,15,NA,NA,TRBV9,TRBJ1-3
TGTGCCAGCTCACCACGGGGGCTCGACTATGGCTACACCTTC,CASSPRGLDYGYTF,14,NA,once,TRBV18,TRBJ1-2
TGTGCCAGCAGTGGCTTAAGCGGGAGGGCCATGCACAATGAGCAGTTCTTC,CASSGLSGRAMHNEQFF,17,TRBD2,once,TRBV6-1,TRBJ2-1
TGTGCCAGCAGTGCGGGTAAATGGGGTGAAGCTTTCTTT,CASSAGKWGEAFF,13,NA,NA,TRBV2,TRBJ1-1
TGTGCCAGCAGCTTAGGCCGAGGGACAGGGGCGAGAAATGAGCAGTTCTTC,CASSLGRGTGARNEQFF,17,TRBD1,few,TRBV11-1,TRBJ2-1
TGTGCCAGCAGGCTCACAGGTTCCAATCAGCCCCAGCATTTT,CASRLTGSNQPQHF,14,NA,NA,TRBV6-5,TRBJ1-5
TGCGCCAGCCAGGACAGCGCGAACACCGGGGAGCTGTTTTTT,CASQDSANTGELFF,14,NA,NA,TRBV10-1,TRBJ2-2
TGCGCCAGCAGCCCGACTAGCGTAGGGGAGACCCAGTACTTC,CASSPTSVGETQYF,14,TRBD2,NA,TRBV5-1,TRBJ2-5
TGTGCCATCATGACTAGTTCCGGGGAGCTGTTTTTT,CAIMTSSGELFF,12,NA,NA,TRBV10-3,TRBJ2-2
TGTGCCAGCAGTCCGAGGGTTGAAGCTTTCTTT,CASSPRVEAFF,11,NA,NA,TRBV2,TRBJ1-1
TGTGCCAGCAGCCAGAGGGGACAGGGGTATGGCTACACCTTC,CASSQRGQGYGYTF,14,TRBD1,NA,TRBV7-3,TRBJ1-2
TGTGCCAGCAGCTTACCCAGTCTAGCGGGGGACACCGGGGAGCTGTTTTTT,CASSLPSLAGDTGELFF,17,TRBD2,NA,TRBV7-9,TRBJ2-2
TGTGCCAGCAGCACACAAATCGCAGGGGGCACTGAAGCTTTCTTT,CASSTQIAGGTEAFF,15,TRBD1,NA,TRBV7-9,TRBJ1-1
TGCGCCAGCAGCCAAGAGGTCATGGGGAGAACGAACTCACCCCTCCACTTT,CASSQEVMGRTNSPLHF,17,NA,NA,TRBV4-1,TRBJ1-6
TGTGCCAGCAGCCCGATTCCAGGGTATGGCTACACCTTC,CASSPIPGYGYTF,13,NA,NA,TRBV5-6,TRBJ1-2
TGTGCCAGCAGCCCCGTATCCGCGGGGGGGGACAATGAGCAGTTCTTC,CASSPVSAGGDNEQFF,16,TRBD2,NA,TRBV4-2,TRBJ2-1
TGTGCCAGCAGTCGTAGTCCCGGGACAGGGACTGAGCAGTTCTTC,CASSRSPGTGTEQFF,15,TRBD1,NA,TRBV6-5,TRBJ2-1
TGTGCCAGTAGAGTGGGGGTTTCCTCCTATGGCTACACCTTC,CASRVGVSSYGYTF,14,NA,NA,TRBV19,TRBJ1-2
TGTGCCAGCAGCTTTCGACGGGATGAGCAGTTCTTC,CASSFRRDEQFF,12,NA,NA,TRBV7-9,TRBJ2-1
TGTGCCAGTAGTAACCGGGACAGGGCCTCCCGGCCCATGAACACTGAAGCTTTCTTT,CASSNRDRASRPMNTEAFF,19,TRBD1,NA,TRBV19,TRBJ1-1
TGTGCCAGCAGTTACGGCAGGGACTATGGCTACACCTTC,CASSYGRDYGYTF,13,NA,NA,TRBV10-3,TRBJ1-2
TGTGCCAGTAGCCAATTTACTAGGGAGCAGTTCTTC,CASSQFTREQFF,12,NA,NA,TRBV19,TRBJ2-1